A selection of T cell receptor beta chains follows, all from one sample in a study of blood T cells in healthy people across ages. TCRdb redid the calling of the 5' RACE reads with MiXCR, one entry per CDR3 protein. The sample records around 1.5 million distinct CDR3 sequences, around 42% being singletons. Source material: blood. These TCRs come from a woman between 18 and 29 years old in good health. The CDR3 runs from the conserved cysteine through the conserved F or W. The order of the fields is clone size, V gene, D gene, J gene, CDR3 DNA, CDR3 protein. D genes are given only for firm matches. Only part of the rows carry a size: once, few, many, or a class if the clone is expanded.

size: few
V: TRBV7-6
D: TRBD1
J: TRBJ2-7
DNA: TGTGCCAGCAGCCCCGAGGCAGGGGGTCATGCCTACGAGCAGTACTTC
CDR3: CASSPEAGGHAYEQYF

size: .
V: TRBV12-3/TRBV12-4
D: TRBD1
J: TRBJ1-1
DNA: TGTGCCAGCGGTAGGGGGCCTATGACGACTGAAGCTTTCTTT
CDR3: CASGRGPMTTEAFF

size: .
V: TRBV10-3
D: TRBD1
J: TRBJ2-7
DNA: TGTGCCATCACCGGGACAGGGGCGGCCTACGAGCAGTACTTC
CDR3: CAITGTGAAYEQYF

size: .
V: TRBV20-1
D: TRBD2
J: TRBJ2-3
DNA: TGCAGTGCTAGGATTGCGGGGGACACAGATACGCAGTATTTT
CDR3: CSARIAGDTDTQYF

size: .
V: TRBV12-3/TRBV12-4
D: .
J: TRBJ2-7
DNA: TGTGCCAGCATTAGCGGACCGCCCTACGAGCAGTACTTC
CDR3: CASISGPPYEQYF

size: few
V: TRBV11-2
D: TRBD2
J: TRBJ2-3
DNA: TGTGCCAGCAGAGTTACCAGCCTAGCGGGGGGTCGGTTCTCTCAGTATTTT
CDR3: CASRVTSLAGGRFSQYF

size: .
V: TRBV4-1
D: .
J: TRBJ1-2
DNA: TGCGCCAGCAGCCCTCAGGCGGATAACTATGGCTACACCTTC
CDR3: CASSPQADNYGYTF

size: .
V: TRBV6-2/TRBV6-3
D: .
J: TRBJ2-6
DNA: TGTGCCAGCGGATTTTCGGCTTCTGGGGCCAACGTCCTGACTTTC
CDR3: CASGFSASGANVLTF

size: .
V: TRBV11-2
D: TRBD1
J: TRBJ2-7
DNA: TGTGCCAGCAGCTTGCCGGGACAGGGATCCGAGCAGTACTTC
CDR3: CASSLPGQGSEQYF

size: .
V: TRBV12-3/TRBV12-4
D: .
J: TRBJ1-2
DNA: TGTGCCAGCAGTTTGTGGGGGGCAATCTATGGCTACACCTTC
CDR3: CASSLWGAIYGYTF

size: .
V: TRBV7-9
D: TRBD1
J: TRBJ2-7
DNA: TGTGCCAGCAGCGGCCGGACAGGGGGCTCCTACGAGCAGTACTTC
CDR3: CASSGRTGGSYEQYF

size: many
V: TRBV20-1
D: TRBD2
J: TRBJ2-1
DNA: TGCAGTGCTAGAGCCCGACCCTCTCTAGCGGGGGTTTCGAGCTCCTACAATGAGCAGTTCTTC
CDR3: CSARARPSLAGVSSSYNEQFF

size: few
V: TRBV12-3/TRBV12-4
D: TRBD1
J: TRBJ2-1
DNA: TGTGCCAGCAGTGTAGGGACAGGGAACAATGAGCAGTTCTTC
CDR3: CASSVGTGNNEQFF

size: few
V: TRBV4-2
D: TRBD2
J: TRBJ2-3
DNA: TGTGCCAGCAGCAACCCTCCTAGCGGTAGCACAGATACGCAGTATTTT
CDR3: CASSNPPSGSTDTQYF

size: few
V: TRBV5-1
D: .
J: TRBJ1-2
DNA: TGCGCCAGCAGCTTGGCCGAAGGGTTCTATGGCTACACCTTC
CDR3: CASSLAEGFYGYTF

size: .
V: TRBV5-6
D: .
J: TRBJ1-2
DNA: TGTGCCAGCAGCTTGGTTTCCAACTATGGCTACACCTTC
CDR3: CASSLVSNYGYTF

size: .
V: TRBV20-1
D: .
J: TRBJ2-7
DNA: TGCAGTGCTAGAGATGGAGCTGGGCGAGGCATGTACTTC
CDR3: CSARDGAGRGMYF

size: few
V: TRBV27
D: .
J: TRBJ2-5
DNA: TGTGCCAGCAGTTTATTCGCAGGGGCCCAAGAGACCCAGTACTTC
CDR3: CASSLFAGAQETQYF

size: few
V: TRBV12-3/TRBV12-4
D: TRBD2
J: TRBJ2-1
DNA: TGTGCCAGCACTGAAACGGGGAGGCTAGCGGGGGGTGATGAGCAGTTCTTC
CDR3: CASTETGRLAGGDEQFF

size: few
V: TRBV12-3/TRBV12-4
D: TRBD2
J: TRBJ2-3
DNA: TGTGCCAGCAGTTTGTCGGGACTAAAAGGGCCCACAGATACGCAGTATTTT
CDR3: CASSLSGLKGPTDTQYF

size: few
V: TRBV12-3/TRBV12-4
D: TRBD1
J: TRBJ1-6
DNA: TGTGCCAGCAGTGCCTACAGGGGGCACTCACCCCTCCACTTT
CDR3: CASSAYRGHSPLHF

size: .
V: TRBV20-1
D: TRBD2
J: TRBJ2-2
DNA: TGCAGTGCCAGACATAGCGGGACGAACACCGGGGAGCTGTTTTTT
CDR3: CSARHSGTNTGELFF

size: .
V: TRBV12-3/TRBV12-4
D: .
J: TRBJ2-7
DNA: TGTGCCAGCAGTTTAACGGGGGGCGGCTTCTACGAGCAGTACTTC
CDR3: CASSLTGGGFYEQYF

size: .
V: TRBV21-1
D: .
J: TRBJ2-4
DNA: TGTGCCAGCATCGCGATCGGGAGGGAGCGTACCCAGTACTTC
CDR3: CASIAIGRERTQYF

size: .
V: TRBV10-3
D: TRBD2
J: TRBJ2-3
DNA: TGTGCCATCAGAGCTAGCGGGATCTCTAGCACAGATACGCAGTATTTT
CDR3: CAIRASGISSTDTQYF

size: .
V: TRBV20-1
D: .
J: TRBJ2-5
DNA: TGCAGTGCCCCTGAGGCAGGGGCCCGAGAGACCCAGTACTTC
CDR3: CSAPEAGARETQYF

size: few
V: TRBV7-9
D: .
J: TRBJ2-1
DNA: TGTGCCAGCATCCCTGCGACTGACAATGAGCAGTTCTTC
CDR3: CASIPATDNEQFF

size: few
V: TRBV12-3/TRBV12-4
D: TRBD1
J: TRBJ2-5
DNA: TGTGCCAGCAGTTGGGACAGGGGGTACCAAGAGACCCAGTACTTC
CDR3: CASSWDRGYQETQYF

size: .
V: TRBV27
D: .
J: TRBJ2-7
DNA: TGTGCCAGCAGTTTACGGCAGGGAGTCACCTCCTCCTACGAGCAGTACTTC
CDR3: CASSLRQGVTSSYEQYF

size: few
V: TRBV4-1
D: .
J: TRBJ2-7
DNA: TGCGCCAGCAGCCTCCGAGGAGGGACAGAGACAACCTACGAGCAGTACTTC
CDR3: CASSLRGGTETTYEQYF

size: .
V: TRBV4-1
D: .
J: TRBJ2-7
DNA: TGCGCCAGCAGCCAAGATCAACGGTCAGGGAGGACCTACGAGCAGTACTTC
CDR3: CASSQDQRSGRTYEQYF

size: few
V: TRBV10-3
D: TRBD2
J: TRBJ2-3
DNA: TGTGCCATCAGTGAGACTCTGGCTAGCGGGAGCACAGATACGCAGTATTTT
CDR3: CAISETLASGSTDTQYF

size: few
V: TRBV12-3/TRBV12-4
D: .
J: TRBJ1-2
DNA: TGTGCCAGCAGTTTACTGTCAGGAGGCTATGGCTACACCTTC
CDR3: CASSLLSGGYGYTF

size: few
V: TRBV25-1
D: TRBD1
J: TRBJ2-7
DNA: TGTGCCAGCAGTGACGCCTCCGGACAGGGGGTCTACGAGCAGTACTTC
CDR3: CASSDASGQGVYEQYF

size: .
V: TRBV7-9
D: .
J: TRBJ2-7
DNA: TGTGCCAGCAGCTTAGACCCGGGGGACGACCCATCCTACGAGCAGTACTTC
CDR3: CASSLDPGDDPSYEQYF

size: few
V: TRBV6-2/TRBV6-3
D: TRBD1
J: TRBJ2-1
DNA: TGTGCCAGCAGTTCGGGACAGGGGTGCCGGGCGTTCTTC
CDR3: CASSSGQGCRAFF

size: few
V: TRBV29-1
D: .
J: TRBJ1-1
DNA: TGCAGCGTCAAACACCGGCTATTGAACACTGAAGCTTTCTTT
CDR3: CSVKHRLLNTEAFF

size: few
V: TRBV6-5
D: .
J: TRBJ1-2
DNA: TGTGCCAGTAACGGTCGCGGGCCCGGGGAGGGCTACACCTTC
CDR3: CASNGRGPGEGYTF

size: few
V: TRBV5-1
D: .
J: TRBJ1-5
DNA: TGCGCCAGCAGCTTGGCGCAGGGGCCGGCTCAGCCCCAGCATTTT
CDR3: CASSLAQGPAQPQHF

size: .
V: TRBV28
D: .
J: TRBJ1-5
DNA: TGTGCCAGCAGTTTAGAGGGGAGGGATTTTAGCAATCAGCCCCAGCATTTT
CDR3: CASSLEGRDFSNQPQHF

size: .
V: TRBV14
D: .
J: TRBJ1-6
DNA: TGTGCCAGCACCCCACGGATTAATTCACCCCTCCACTTT
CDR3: CASTPRINSPLHF

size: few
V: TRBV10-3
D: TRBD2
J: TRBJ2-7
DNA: TGTGCCATCAGTGTACTAGCGGGAGTTCGTGTTGGGGGCGAGCAGTACTTC
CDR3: CAISVLAGVRVGGEQYF

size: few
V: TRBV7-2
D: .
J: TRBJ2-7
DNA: TGTGCCAGCAGCTCGCCGGGACACTACGAGCAGTACTTC
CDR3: CASSSPGHYEQYF

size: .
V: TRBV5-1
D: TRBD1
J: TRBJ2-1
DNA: TGCGCCAGCAGCGCCCGGGACAGGGGGGTCAATGAGCAGTTCTTC
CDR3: CASSARDRGVNEQFF

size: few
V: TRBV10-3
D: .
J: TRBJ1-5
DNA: TGTGCCATCGGGCAGGCTAGCAATCAGCCCCAGCATTTT
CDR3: CAIGQASNQPQHF

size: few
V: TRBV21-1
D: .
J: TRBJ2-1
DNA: TGTGCCAGCAGCCTTCGGGCGTGTGGGGAGCAGTTCTTC
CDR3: CASSLRACGEQFF

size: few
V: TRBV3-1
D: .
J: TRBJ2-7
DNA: TGTGCCAGCAGCCTTACTACCAGAGGCGAGCAGTACTTC
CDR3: CASSLTTRGEQYF

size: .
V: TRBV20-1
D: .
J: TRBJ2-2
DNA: TGCAGTGCTAGAGACCGAAGGGGCACGAACACCGGGGAGCTGTTTTTT
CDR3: CSARDRRGTNTGELFF

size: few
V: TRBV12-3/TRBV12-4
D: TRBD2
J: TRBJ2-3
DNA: TGTGCCAGCAGTAAGACTAGCGGGGGAAGCACAGATACGCAGTATTTT
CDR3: CASSKTSGGSTDTQYF

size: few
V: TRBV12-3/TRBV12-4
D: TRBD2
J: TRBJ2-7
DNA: TGTGCCAGCAGATTCACTAGCGGGGGCTGCGAGCAGTACTTC
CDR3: CASRFTSGGCEQYF

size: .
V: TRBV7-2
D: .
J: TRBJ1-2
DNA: TGTGCCTGCAGGGACATAGGGCCCAACTATGGCTACACCTTC
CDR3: CACRDIGPNYGYTF

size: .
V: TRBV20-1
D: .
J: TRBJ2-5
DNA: TGCAGTGGGTCGGACTGGTTCTCCTACAATGAGCAGTACTTC
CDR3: CSGSDWFSYNEQYF

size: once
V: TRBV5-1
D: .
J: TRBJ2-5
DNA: TGCGCCAGCAGCACACCGGGACTCCCAGGGGTTAACAATGAGCAGTACTTC
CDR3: CASSTPGLPGVNNEQYF

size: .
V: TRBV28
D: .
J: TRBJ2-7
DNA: TGTGCCGGATCTCAGGGGATCGAGCAGTACTTC
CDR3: CAGSQGIEQYF

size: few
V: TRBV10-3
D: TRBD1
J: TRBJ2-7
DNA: TGTGCCATATTCACGGCCGGGACAGGCTCAACGTTACTCTACGAGCAGTACTTC
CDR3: CAIFTAGTGSTLLYEQYF

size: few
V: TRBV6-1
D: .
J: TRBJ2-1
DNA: TGTGCCAGCAGTGAAGCGAGGGCAGGGACCTACAATGAGCAGTTCTTC
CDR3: CASSEARAGTYNEQFF